The clone carrying this T cell receptor beta chain has ten or more counts. Its specificity is unknown. The germline V gene has CDR1 WNHNN and CDR2 SYGVQD (reference sequence). The ends were cut back, 0 bases at V and 0 bases at J, with 10 bases in the middle. The CDR3 has 16 amino acids. This specimen belongs to a study of cytotoxic CD8 clonotypes in ibrutinib-treated CLL. At the level of the study: Among responders, some 25 were partial and 2 complete; after median approximately 6 years, approximately 15 stayed remitted and around twelve progressed.

Produced via immunoSEQ multiplex PCR; TCRdb's table is partial and in-frame only. The profile covers some 200,000 clones, with more than 75% appearing a single time and over 9.5% taken by the ten largest. Findings of the study overall: Public clonotypes occurred uncommonly; on treatment, they contracted or remained stable. Timing of sampling differed between sustained-remission and progressing patients.

The chain joins TRBV10-1 to TRBJ2-3; D not certain. The sample in question was PBMCs, obtained after 12 months of ibrutinib treatment. This TCR came from a human donor with chronic lymphocytic leukemia. The CDR3 loop is CASSESTLTSTDTQYF. Written as DNA, the CDR3 is TGCGCCAGCAGTGAGTCGACACTCACTAGCACAGATACGCAGTATTTT.